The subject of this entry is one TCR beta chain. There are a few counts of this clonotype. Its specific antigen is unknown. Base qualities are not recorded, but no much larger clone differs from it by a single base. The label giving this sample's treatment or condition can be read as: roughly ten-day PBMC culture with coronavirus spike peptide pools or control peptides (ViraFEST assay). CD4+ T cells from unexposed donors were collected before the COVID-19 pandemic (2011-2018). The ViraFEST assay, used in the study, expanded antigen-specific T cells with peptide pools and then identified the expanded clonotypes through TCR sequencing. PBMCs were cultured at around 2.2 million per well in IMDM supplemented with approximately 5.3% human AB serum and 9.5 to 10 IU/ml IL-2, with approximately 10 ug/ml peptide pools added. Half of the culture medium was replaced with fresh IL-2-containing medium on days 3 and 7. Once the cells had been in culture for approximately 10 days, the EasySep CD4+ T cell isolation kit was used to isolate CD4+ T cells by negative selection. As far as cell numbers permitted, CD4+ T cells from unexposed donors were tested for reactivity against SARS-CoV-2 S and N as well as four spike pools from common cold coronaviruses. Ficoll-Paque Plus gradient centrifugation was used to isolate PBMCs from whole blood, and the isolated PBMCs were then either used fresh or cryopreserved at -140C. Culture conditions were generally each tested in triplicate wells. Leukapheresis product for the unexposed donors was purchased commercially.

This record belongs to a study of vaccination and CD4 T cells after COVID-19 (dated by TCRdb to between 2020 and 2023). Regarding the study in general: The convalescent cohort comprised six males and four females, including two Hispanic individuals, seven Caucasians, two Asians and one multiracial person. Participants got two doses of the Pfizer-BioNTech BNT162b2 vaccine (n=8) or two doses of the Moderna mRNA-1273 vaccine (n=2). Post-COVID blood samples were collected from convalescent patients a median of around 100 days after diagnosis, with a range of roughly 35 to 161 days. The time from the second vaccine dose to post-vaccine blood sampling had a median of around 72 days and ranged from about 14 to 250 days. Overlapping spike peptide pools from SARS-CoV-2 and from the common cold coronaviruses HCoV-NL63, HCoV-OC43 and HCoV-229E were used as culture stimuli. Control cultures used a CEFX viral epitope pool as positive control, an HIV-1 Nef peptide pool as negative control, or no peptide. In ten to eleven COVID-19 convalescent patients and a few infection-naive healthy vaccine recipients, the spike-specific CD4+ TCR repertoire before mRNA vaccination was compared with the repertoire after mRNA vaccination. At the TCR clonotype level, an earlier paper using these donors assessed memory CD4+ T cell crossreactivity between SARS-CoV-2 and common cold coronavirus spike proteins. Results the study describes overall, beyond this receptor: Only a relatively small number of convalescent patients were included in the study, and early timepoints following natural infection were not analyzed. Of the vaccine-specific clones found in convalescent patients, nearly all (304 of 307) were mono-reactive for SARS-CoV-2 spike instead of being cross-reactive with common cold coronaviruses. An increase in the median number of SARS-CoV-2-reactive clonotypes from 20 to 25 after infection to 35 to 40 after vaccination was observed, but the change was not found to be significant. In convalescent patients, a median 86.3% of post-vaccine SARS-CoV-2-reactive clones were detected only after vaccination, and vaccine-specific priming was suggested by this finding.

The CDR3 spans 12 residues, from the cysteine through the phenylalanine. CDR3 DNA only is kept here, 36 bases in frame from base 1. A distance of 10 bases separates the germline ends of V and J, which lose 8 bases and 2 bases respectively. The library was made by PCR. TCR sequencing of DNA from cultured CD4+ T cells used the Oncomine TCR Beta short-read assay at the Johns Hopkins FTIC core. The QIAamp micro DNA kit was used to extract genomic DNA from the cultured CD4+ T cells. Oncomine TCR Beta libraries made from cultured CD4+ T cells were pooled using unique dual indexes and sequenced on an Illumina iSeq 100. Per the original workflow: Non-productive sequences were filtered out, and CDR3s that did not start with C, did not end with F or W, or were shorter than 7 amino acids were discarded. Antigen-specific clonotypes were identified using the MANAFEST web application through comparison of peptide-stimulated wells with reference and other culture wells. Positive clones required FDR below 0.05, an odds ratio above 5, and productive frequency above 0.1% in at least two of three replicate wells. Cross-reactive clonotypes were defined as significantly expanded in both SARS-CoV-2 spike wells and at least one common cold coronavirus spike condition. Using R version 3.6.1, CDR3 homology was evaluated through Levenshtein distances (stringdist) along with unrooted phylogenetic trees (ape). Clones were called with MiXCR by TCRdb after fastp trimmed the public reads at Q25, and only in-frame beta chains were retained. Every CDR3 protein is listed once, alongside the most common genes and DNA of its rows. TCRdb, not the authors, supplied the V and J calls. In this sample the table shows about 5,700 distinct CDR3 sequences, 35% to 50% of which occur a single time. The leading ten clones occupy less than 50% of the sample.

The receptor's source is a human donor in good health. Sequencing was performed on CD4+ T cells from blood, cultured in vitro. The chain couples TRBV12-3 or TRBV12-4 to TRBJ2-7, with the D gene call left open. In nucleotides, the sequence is TGTGCCAGCTCTGGGGTAACCTACGAGCAGTACTTC. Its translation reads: CASSGVTYEQYF.